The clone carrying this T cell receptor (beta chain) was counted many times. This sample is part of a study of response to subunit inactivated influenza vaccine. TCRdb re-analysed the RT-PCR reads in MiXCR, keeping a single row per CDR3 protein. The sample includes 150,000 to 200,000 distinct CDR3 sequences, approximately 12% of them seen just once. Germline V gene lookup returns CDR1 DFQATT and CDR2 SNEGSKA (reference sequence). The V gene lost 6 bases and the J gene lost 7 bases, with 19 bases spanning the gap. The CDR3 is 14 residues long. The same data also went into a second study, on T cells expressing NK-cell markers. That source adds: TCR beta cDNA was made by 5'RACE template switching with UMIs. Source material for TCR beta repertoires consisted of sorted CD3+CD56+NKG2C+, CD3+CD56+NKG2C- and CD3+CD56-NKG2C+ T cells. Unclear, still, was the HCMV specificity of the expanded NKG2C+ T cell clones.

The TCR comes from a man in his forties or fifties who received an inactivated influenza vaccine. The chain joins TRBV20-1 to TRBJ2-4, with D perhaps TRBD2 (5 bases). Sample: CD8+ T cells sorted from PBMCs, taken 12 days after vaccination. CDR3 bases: TGCAGTGCAAATCTGCTGAGCTCGGGGAACATTCAGTACTTC. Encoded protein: CSANLLSSGNIQYF.